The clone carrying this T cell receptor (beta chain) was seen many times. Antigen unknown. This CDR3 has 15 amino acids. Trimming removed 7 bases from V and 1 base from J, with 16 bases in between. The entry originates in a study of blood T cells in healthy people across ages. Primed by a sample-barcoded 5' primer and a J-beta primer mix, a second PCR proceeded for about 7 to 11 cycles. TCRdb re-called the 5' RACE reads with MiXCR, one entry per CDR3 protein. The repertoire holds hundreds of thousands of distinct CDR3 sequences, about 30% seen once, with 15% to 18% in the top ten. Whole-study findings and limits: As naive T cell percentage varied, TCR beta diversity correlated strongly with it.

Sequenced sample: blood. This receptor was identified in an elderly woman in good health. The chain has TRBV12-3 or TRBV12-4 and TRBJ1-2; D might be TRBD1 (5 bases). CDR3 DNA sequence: TGTGCCAGCACTTTCCTCCCAGACAGTAACTATGGCTACACCTTC. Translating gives CASTFLPDSNYGYTF.